The clone carrying this TCR beta chain occurred once. This sample stems from a study of T cell responses to AZD1222 COVID-19 vaccine. Generated by immunoSEQ multiplex PCR, the TCRdb table keeps only in-frame clones and is missing some. The sample records 150,000 to 250,000 clones, approximately 90% being singletons. The germline gives CDR1 SGHRS, CDR2 YFSETQ. The length of the CDR3 is 15 residues. Trimming pared 10 bases from V and 4 bases from J, leaving 23 bases between. The sample here was peripheral blood, taken 28 days after the second AZD1222 dose. J is TRBJ2-5 and V is TRBV5-1, with D possibly being TRBD1 or TRBD2 (7 bases each). The TCR was taken from an adult who received the AZD1222 COVID-19 vaccine. CDR3 amino acids: CARHPTAGGVETQYF. DNA of the CDR3: TGCGCCCGCCACCCGACGGCAGGGGGGGTAGAGACCCAGTACTTC.